These 4 T cell receptor beta chains were all obtained from the same sample, sequenced in a study of blood T cell repertoires in COVID-19. Repertoires were generated with immunoSEQ multiplex PCR, while TCRdb's copy carries only in-frame clones and drops some. The table has approximately 100,000 clones, approximately 90% seen once. Sample: peripheral blood. Receptor source: a man aged 55 to 70 with acute or convalescent COVID-19.

The chain links TRBV11-2 to TRBJ2-7; a weak D match, TRBD1 (6 bases). The CDR3 covers 14 residues. CDR1 and CDR2 (germline): SGHAT, FQNNGV. The germline V and J ends were trimmed by 4 bases and 6 bases, with 16 bases remaining between them. CDR3 amino acids: CASSSNRAVGEQYF. CDR3 nucleotides: TGTGCCAGCAGCTCAAACAGGGCGGTAGGCGAGCAGTACTTC.

The V gene is TRBV5-1, the J gene TRBJ2-7, with D possibly matching TRBD2 (7 bases). Per germline, CDR1 SGHRS and CDR2 YFSETQ. The germline V and J ends were trimmed by 2 bases and 4 bases, with 16 bases remaining between them. This CDR3 has 15 residues. The CDR3 reads CASSLQGGYGYEQYF. The CDR3 coding sequence is TGCGCCAGCAGCTTACAGGGAGGGTACGGTTACGAGCAGTACTTC. Drawing the rest from reference TRBV5-1 and TRBJ2-7, the complete variable domain is KAGVTQTPRYLIKTRGQQVTLSCSPISGHRSVSWYQQTPGQGLQFLFEYFSETQRNKGNFPGRFSGRQFSNSRSEMNVSTLELGDSALYLCASSLQGGYGYEQYFGPGTRLTVT.

This clone was observed a single time. V usage is TRBV4-2 and J usage is TRBJ2-5; 10 nucleotides line up with TRBD2. V shed 4 bases, J shed 5 bases, and the junction held 10 bases outside the gene matches. CDR3 size: 16 residues. CDR1 LGHNA and CDR2 YNFKEQ come from the germline V gene. The CDR3 region is CASSLKREGLRETQYF. As DNA, the CDR3 is TGTGCCAGCAGCCTCAAGCGGGAGGGCCTTCGGGAGACCCAGTACTTC.

The rearrangement links TRBV12-3 or TRBV12-4 to TRBJ1-4, with D tentatively TRBD1 (6 bases). Trimming shortened V by 6 bases and J by 8 bases, and 13 bases separated the two germline ends. The CDR3 has 13 residues. The DNA for the CDR3 is TGTGCCAGCAGCCTGGACAGCAACGAAAAACTGTTTTTT. As protein: CASSLDSNEKLFF.